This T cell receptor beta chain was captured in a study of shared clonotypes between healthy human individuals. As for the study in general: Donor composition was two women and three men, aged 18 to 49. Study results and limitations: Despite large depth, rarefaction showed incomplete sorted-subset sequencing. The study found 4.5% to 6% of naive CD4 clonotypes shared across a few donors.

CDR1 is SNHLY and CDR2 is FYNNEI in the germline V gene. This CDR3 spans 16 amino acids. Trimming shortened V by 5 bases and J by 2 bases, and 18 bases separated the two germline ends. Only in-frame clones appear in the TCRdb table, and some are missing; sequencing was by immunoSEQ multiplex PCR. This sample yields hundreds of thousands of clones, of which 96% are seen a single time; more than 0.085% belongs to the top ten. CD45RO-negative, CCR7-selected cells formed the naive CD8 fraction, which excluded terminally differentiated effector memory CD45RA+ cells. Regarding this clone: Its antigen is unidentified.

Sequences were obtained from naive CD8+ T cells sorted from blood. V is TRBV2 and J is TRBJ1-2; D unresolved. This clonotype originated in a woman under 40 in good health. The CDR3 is CASSPSFRQTNYGYTF. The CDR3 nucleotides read TGTGCCAGCAGTCCTTCCTTTCGGCAGACGAACTATGGCTACACCTTC.